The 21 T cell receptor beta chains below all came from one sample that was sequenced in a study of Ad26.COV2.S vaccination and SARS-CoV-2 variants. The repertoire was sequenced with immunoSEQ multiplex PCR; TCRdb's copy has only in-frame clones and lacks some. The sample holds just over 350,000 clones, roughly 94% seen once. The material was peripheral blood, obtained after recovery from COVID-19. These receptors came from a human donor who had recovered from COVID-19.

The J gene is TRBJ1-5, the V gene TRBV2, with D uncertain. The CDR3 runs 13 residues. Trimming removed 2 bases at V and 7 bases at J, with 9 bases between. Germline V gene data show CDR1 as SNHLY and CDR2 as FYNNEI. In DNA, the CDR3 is TGTGCCAGCAGTGAAAGGGAATACCAGCCCCAGCATTTT. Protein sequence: CASSEREYQPQHF.

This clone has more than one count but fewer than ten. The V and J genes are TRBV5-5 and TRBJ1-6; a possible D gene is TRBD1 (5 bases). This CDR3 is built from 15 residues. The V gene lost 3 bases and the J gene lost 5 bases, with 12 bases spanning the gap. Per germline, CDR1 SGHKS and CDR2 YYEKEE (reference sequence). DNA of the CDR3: TGTGCCAGCAGCTCTAAGGGGATGCATAATTCACCCCTCCACTTT. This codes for CASSSKGMHNSPLHF.

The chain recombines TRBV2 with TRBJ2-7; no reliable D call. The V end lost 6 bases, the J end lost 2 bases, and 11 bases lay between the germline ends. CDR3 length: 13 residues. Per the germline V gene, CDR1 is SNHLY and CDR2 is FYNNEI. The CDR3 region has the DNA TGTGCCAGCAGAGGTAGGGTAACCTACGAGCAGTACTTC. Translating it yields CASRGRVTYEQYF.

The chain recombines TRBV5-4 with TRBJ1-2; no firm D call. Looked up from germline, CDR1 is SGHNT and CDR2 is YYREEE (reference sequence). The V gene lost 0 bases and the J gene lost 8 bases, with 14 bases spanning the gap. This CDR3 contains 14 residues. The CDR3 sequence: CASSLAGQLRGYTF. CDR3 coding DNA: TGTGCCAGCAGCTTGGCTGGGCAACTTCGGGGCTACACCTTC.

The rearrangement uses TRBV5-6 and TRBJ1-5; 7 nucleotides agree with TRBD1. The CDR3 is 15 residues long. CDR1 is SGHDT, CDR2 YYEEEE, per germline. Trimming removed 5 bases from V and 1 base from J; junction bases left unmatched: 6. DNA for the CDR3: TGTGCCAGCAGAAAACAGGGGAGGAGCAATCAGCCCCAGCATTTT. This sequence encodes CASRKQGRSNQPQHF.

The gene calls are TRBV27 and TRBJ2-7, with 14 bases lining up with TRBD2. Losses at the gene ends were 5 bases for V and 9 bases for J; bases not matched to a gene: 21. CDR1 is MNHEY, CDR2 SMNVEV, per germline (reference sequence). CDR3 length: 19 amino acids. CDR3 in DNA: TGTGCCAGCAGTCTATACTATAGGACTAGCGGGGGGCCCATTTCCTCGCAGTACTTC. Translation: CASSLYYRTSGGPISSQYF.

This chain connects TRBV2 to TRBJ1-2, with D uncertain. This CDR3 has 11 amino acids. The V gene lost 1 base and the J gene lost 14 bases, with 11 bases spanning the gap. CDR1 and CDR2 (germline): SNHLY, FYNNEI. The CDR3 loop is CASSEVRVDTF. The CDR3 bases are TGTGCCAGCAGTGAAGTTAGGGTCGATACCTTC.

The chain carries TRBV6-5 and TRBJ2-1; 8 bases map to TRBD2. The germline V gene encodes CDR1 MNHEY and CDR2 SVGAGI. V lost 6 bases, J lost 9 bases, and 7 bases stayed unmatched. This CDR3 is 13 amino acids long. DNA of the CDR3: TGTGCCAGCAGCGCTAGCGGGTGGGGTGAGCAGTTCTTC. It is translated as CASSASGWGEQFF.

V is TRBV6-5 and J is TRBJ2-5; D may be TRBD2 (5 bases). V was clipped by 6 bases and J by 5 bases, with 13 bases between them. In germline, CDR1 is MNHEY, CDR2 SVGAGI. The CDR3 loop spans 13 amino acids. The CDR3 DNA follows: TGTGCCAGCAGCGGGGTTTTTGGGGAGACCCAGTACTTC. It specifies CASSGVFGETQYF.

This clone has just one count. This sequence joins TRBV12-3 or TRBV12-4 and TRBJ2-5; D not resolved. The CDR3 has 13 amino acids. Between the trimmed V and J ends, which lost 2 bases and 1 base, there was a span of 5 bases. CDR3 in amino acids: CASSLNFQETQYF. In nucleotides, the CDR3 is TGTGCCAGCAGTTTAAACTTCCAAGAGACCCAGTACTTC.

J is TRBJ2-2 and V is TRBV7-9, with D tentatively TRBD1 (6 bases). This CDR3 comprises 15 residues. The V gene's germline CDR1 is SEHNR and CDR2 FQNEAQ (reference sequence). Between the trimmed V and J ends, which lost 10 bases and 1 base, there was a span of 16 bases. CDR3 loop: CATRRQALNTGELFF. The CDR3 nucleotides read TGTGCCACCAGAAGACAGGCACTGAACACCGGGGAGCTGTTTTTT.

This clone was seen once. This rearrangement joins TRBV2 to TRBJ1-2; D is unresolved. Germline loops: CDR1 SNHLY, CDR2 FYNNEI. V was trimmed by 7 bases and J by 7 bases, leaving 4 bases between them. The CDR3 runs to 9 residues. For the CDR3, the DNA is TGTGCCAGCAAGACTGGCTACACCTTC. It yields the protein CASKTGYTF. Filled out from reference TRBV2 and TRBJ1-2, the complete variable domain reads EPEVTQTPSHQVTQMGQEVILRCVPISNHLYFYWYRQILGQKVEFLVSFYNNEISEKSEIFDDQFSVERPDGSNFTLKIRSTKLEDSAMYFCASKTGYTFGSGTRLTVV.

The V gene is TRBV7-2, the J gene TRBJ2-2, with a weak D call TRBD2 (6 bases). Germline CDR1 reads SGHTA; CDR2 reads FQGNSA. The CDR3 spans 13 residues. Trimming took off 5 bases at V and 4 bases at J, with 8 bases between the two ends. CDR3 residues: CASSPGGTGELFF. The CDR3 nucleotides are TGTGCCAGCAGCCCCGGGGGCACCGGGGAGCTGTTTTTT.

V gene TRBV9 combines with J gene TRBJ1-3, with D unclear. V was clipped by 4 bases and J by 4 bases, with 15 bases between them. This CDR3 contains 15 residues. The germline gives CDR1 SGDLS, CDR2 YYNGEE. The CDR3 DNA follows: TGTGCCAGCAGCTCCGGATTGGACTCCGGAAACACCATATATTTT. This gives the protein CASSSGLDSGNTIYF.

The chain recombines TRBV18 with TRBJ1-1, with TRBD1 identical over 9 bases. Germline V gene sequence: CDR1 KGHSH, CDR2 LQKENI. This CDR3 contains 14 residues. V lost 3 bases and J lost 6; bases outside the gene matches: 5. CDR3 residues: CASSPSTGGAEAFF. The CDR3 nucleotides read TGTGCCAGCTCACCCTCGACAGGGGGGGCTGAAGCTTTCTTT.

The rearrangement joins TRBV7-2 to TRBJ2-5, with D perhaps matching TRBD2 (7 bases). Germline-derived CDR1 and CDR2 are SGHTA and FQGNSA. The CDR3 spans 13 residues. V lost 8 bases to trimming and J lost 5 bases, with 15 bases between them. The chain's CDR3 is CASLRGGWETQYF. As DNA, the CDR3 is TGTGCCAGCTTGAGGGGGGGCTGGGAGACCCAGTACTTC.

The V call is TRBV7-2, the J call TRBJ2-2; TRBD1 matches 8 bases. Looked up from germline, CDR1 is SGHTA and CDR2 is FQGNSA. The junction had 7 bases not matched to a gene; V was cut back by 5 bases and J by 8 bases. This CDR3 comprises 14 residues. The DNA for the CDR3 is TGTGCCAGCAGCCGGACAGGGATTATGGGGGAGCTGTTTTTT. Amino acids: CASSRTGIMGELFF.

The CDR3 here is CASSLFGGENEQFF. DNA for the CDR3: TGTGCCAGCAGCTTATTCGGGGGGGAGAATGAGCAGTTCTTC. The genes are TRBV13 and TRBJ2-1, with 8 nucleotides matching TRBD2. The CDR3 consists of 14 residues. The germline V gene encodes CDR1 PRHDT and CDR2 FYEKMQ (reference sequence). Unmatched junction bases numbered 4, after V lost 2 bases and J lost 7 bases.

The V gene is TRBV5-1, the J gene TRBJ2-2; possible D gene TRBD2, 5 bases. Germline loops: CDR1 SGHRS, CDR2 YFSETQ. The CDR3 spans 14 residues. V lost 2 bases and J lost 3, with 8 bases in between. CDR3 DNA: TGCGCCAGCAGCTTCGGGGTGGACACCGGGGAGCTGTTTTTT. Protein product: CASSFGVDTGELFF. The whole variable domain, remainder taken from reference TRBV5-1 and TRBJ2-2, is KAGVTQTPRYLIKTRGQQVTLSCSPISGHRSVSWYQQTPGQGLQFLFEYFSETQRNKGNFPGRFSGRQFSNSRSEMNVSTLELGDSALYLCASSFGVDTGELFFGEGSRLTVL.

CDR3 region: CASSFDGRSNQPQHF. The CDR3 region has the DNA TGTGCCAGCAGCTTTGATGGACGGAGCAATCAGCCCCAGCATTTT. This chain links TRBV7-2 with TRBJ1-5; unclear D gene. CDR3 size: 15 residues. The germline V and J ends were trimmed by 3 bases and 1 base, with 10 bases remaining between them. From germline, CDR1 is SGHTA and CDR2 FQGNSA.

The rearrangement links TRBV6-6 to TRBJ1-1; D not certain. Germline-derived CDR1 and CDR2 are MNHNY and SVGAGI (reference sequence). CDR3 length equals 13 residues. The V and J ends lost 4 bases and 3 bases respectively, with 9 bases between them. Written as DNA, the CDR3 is TGTGCCAGCAGTTTCCCGGCCGACACTGAAGCTTTCTTT. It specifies CASSFPADTEAFF.